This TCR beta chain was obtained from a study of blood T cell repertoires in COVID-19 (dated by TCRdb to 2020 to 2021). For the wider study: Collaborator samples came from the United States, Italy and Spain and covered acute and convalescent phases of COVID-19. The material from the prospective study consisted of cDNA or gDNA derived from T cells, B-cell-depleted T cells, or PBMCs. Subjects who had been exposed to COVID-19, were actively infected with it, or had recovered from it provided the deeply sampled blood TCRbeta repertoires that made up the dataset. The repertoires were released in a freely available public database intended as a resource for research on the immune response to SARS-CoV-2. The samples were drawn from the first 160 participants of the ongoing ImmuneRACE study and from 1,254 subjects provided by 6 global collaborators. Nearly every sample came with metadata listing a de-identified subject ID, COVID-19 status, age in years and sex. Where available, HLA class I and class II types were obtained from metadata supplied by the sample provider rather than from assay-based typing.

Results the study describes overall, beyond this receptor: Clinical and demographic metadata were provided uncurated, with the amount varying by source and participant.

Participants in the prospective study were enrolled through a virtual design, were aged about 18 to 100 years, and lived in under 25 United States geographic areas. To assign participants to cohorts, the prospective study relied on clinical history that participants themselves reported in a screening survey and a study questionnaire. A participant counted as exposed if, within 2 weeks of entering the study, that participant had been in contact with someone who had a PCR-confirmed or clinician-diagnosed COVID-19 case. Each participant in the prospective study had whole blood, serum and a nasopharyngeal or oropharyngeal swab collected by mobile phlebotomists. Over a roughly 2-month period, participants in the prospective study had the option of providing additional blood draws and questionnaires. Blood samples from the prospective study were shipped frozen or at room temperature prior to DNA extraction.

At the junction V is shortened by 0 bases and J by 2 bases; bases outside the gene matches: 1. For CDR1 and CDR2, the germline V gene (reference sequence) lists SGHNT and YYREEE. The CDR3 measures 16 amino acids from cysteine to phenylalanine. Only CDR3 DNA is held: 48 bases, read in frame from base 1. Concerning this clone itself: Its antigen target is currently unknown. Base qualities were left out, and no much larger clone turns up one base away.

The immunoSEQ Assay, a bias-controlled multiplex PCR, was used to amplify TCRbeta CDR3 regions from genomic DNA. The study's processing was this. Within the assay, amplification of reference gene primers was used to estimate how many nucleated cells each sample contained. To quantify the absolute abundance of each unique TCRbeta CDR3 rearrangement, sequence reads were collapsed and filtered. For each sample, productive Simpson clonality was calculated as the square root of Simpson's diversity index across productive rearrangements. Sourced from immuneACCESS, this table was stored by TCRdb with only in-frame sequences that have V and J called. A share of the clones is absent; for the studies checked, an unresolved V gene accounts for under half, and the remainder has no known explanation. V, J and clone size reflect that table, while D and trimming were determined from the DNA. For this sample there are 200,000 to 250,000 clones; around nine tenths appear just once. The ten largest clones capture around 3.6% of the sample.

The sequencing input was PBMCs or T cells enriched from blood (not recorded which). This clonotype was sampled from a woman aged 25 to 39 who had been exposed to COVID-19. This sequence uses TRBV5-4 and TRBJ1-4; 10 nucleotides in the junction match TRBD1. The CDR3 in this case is CASSLGTGGTNEKLFF. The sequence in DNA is TGTGCCAGCAGCTTGGGGACAGGGGGGACTAATGAAAAACTGTTTTTT.